This entry lists 7 T cell receptor beta chains sequenced from one sample in a study of blood T cell repertoires in COVID-19. The data were produced by immunoSEQ multiplex PCR, yet TCRdb's version contains in-frame clones alone and is incomplete. The sample lists approximately 300,000 clones; roughly four fifths were seen once. Input material: peripheral blood. The receptors originated from a person aged 70 to 85 with COVID-19, enrolled during active disease.

The V call is TRBV6-5, the J call TRBJ2-1, with D possibly TRBD2 on 6 matching bases. Deletions cut 8 bases from V and 10 bases from J, with 24 bases between. Germline-derived CDR1 and CDR2 are MNHEY and SVGAGI. The CDR3 spans 15 residues. CDR3 DNA sequence: TGTGCCAGCGGGAGAGACAACCCACTGGGGGGAGAGCAGTTCTTC. Its translation: CASGRDNPLGGEQFF.

The chain employs TRBV6-5 and TRBJ2-5; perhaps TRBD1 as D (6 bases). The CDR3 is 13 amino acids. The germline gives CDR1 MNHEY, CDR2 SVGAGI. Trimming stripped 5 bases from V and 5 bases from J, with 12 bases between. The DNA of the CDR3 is TGTGCCAGCAGTACCTACAGGGACGAGACCCAGTACTTC. This encodes CASSTYRDETQYF.

The chain has TRBV7-2 and TRBJ2-1, with 7 bases identical to TRBD1. The V gene's germline CDR1 is SGHTA and CDR2 FQGNSA. This CDR3 is built from 14 residues. V lost 5 bases and J lost 1; bases outside the gene matches: 2. CDR3 nucleotides: TGTGCCAGCAGCAAGACAGGGTCCTACAATGAGCAGTTCTTC. Residues: CASSKTGSYNEQFF.

The rearrangement links TRBV10-3 to TRBJ1-3, with D maybe TRBD1 (6 bases). Germline CDR1 is ENHRY and CDR2 is SYGVKD. The V end was cut by 6 bases, the J end by 2 bases, with 11 bases between. The CDR3 is 14 amino acids. The CDR3 loop is CAISEQGAGNTIYF. The CDR3 DNA sequence: TGTGCCATCAGCGAACAGGGCGCTGGAAACACCATATATTTT.

This sequence joins TRBV12-3 or TRBV12-4 and TRBJ2-5; D call uncertain. V dropped 3 bases and J dropped 2 bases, with 4 bases sitting between them. CDR3 length: 12 residues. CDR3 region: CASSFSQETQYF. CDR3 bases: TGTGCCAGCAGTTTCTCTCAAGAGACCCAGTACTTC.

The gene calls are TRBV15 and TRBJ1-4, with 7 bases aligning to TRBD1. CDR3 length equals 14 residues. Germline lookup yields CDR1 LNHNV and CDR2 YYDKDF (reference sequence). With V trimmed by 3 bases and J by 8 bases, 6 bases remained unmatched. The CDR3, as DNA: TGTGCCACCAGCAGGAACAGGGGATCCGAAAAACTGTTTTTT. Translation gives CATSRNRGSEKLFF.

This clone was recorded once. The chain employs TRBV4-3 and TRBJ2-2, with TRBD2 matching over 9 bases. Losses at the gene ends were 4 bases for V and 2 bases for J; bases not matched to a gene: 11. There are 18 residues in the CDR3. CDR1 and CDR2 from the germline V gene are LGHNA and YSLEER. As DNA, the CDR3 is TGCGCCAGCAGCCCTACGGGGACTAGCAGGGTAAACACCGGGGAGCTGTTTTTT. It yields the protein CASSPTGTSRVNTGELFF.